The 18 T cell receptor beta chains below were found in one sample sequenced in a study of glioma-infiltrating T cells. The iRepertoire nested amplicon-rescue multiplex PCR amplified TCR alpha and beta CDR3s from RNA. One entry per CDR3 protein, called by TCRdb with MiXCR from the multiplex PCR reads. The sample yields more than 350,000 distinct CDR3 sequences, less than 50% seen once. Sequences were obtained from glioma tissue, nonneoplastic brain tissue, or PBMCs (not recorded which). The receptors come from a human donor with low-grade glioma or glioblastoma, undergoing nonglioma brain surgery, or in good health (not recorded which).

V and J are TRBV4-1 and TRBJ2-1; 8 positions agree with TRBD2. V trimming: 5 bases; J trimming: 2 bases; junction bases outside the gene matches: 5. CDR1 MGHRA and CDR2 YSYEKL come from the germline V gene. The CDR3 consists of 15 residues. CDR3 DNA: TGCGCCAGCAGCGAGGAACTAGCGGCCTACAATGAGCAGTTCTTC. This encodes CASSEELAAYNEQFF.

V gene TRBV28 combines with J gene TRBJ1-1; no firm D call. The V end lost 4 bases, the J end lost 7 bases, and 10 bases lay between the germline ends. The CDR3 contains 12 residues. Germline CDR1 is MDHEN and CDR2 is SYDVKM. The CDR3 region has the DNA TGTGCCAGCAGTTCCGTCACACGTGAAGCTTTCTTT. It codes for CASSSVTREAFF.

This clonotype was observed a handful of times. The V gene is TRBV20-1, the J gene TRBJ2-3; 12 bases agree with TRBD2. Germline CDR1 DFQATT, CDR2 SNEGSKA (reference sequence). This CDR3 has 17 residues. J was trimmed by 6 bases and V by 3 bases; bases with no gene match: 13. The CDR3 reads CSASPLTSGRPRDTQYF. The CDR3 DNA follows: TGCAGTGCTAGTCCCCTAACTAGCGGGAGGCCCAGGGATACGCAGTATTTT.

The gene calls are TRBV5-6 and TRBJ2-1; 10 bases agree with TRBD2. CDR1 is SGHDT and CDR2 is YYEEEE in the germline V gene. The length of the CDR3 is 18 residues. With V trimmed by 2 bases and J by 2 bases, 10 bases remained unmatched. This CDR3 is CASSLVAGGNPTYNEQFF. CDR3 sequence (DNA): TGTGCCAGCAGCTTAGTAGCGGGAGGCAACCCGACCTACAATGAGCAGTTCTTC.

The chain is built from TRBV6-6 and TRBJ2-7; TRBD1 matches at 9 bases. CDR3 size: 16 residues. Germline CDR1 MNHNY, CDR2 SVGAGI (reference sequence). The V and J ends lost 5 bases and 0 bases, in that order; junction bases with no gene match: 8. DNA of the CDR3: TGTGCCAGCAGTCAAGCAAAACAGGGGGCCTCCTACGAGCAGTACTTC. It specifies CASSQAKQGASYEQYF.

The chain employs TRBV20-1 and TRBJ1-5; 8 bases line up with TRBD1. V lost 1 base, J lost 5 bases, and 4 bases stayed unmatched. Germline CDR1 DFQATT, CDR2 SNEGSKA (reference sequence). The CDR3 is made up of 14 amino acids. The CDR3 DNA is TGCAGTGCTAGAGCCACGGGACAGGATCAGCCCCAGCATTTT. As protein: CSARATGQDQPQHF.

This clonotype was counted at least ten times. The V and J genes are TRBV27 and TRBJ1-4; D is ambiguous. The CDR3 loop spans 15 amino acids. Germline V gene lookup returns CDR1 MNHEY and CDR2 SMNVEV (reference sequence). The V and J ends lost 3 bases and 0 bases respectively, with 8 bases between them. DNA of the CDR3: TGTGCCAGCAGTTTCGGTCGCACAACTAATGAAAAACTGTTTTTT. Its protein product is CASSFGRTTNEKLFF. Based on the CDR3 plus reference TRBV27 and TRBJ1-4, the full variable domain is EAQVTQNPRYLITVTGKKLTVTCSQNMNHEYMSWYRQDPGLGLRQIYYSMNVEVTDKGDVPEGYKVSRKEKRNFPLILESPSPNQTSLYFCASSFGRTTNEKLFFGSGTQLSVL.

This clonotype was found many times. V gene TRBV7-2 combines with J gene TRBJ2-5, with a possible D match to TRBD2 (5 bases). Trimming removed 0 bases at V and 5 bases at J, with 13 bases between. Germline-derived CDR1 and CDR2 are SGHTA and FQGNSA. This CDR3 has 15 residues. The CDR3 loop is CASSLAAYRGETQYF. DNA for the CDR3: TGTGCCAGCAGCTTAGCGGCGTATCGCGGGGAGACCCAGTACTTC.

The sample holds a few counts of this clonotype. The chain has TRBV20-1 and TRBJ2-1; 11 nucleotides match TRBD2. The J segment lost 3 bases and the V segment lost 5 bases, leaving 6 bases of the junction unmatched. Germline V gene data show CDR1 as DFQATT and CDR2 as SNEGSKA (reference sequence). CDR3 length equals 15 residues. For the CDR3, the DNA is TGCAGTGCTCTTATCGGGACTAGCGGCTACAATGAGCAGTTCTTC. Protein product: CSALIGTSGYNEQFF.

Ten or more counts support this clonotype. The chain links TRBV7-2 to TRBJ1-1; D is unclear. Germline V lookup: CDR1 SGHTA, CDR2 FQGNSA. The CDR3 spans 14 residues. Trimming stripped 5 bases from V and 6 bases from J, with 16 bases between. CDR3 region: CASSPPTASAEAFF. The CDR3, as DNA: TGTGCCAGCAGCCCACCCACAGCTTCTGCTGAAGCTTTCTTT.

A remark on this clonotype: A much larger clone is a single base away; this may be a read error. The gene calls are TRBV6-5 and TRBJ2-7; tentatively, D is TRBD1 (6 bases). V lost 7 bases to trimming and J lost 5 bases, with 18 bases between them. Germline V gene lookup returns CDR1 MNHEY and CDR2 SVGAGI. The CDR3 consists of 14 residues. CDR3 coding DNA: TGTGCCAGCACTTCAGGACAGTTTACCAACGAGCAGTACTTC. Translating it yields CASTSGQFTNEQYF.

This clonotype was recorded at least ten times. The chain couples TRBV7-2 to TRBJ2-2; D is unclear. CDR3 length: 16 amino acids. Deletions cut 2 bases from V and 2 bases from J, with 12 bases between. Germline V gene data show CDR1 as SGHTA and CDR2 as FQGNSA. The DNA of the CDR3 is TGTGCCAGCAGCTTAAAGGCGGATAGCAACACCGGGGAGCTGTTTTTT. Residues: CASSLKADSNTGELFF. The full variable domain, its missing parts supplied by reference TRBV7-2 and TRBJ2-2, is GAGVSQSPSNKVTEKGKDVELRCDPISGHTALYWYRQSLGQGLEFLIYFQGNSAPDKSGLPSDRFSAERTGGSVSTLTIQRTQQEDSAVYLCASSLKADSNTGELFFGEGSRLTVL.

This clonotype was observed a few times. The chain carries TRBV7-2 and TRBJ1-1; D possibly corresponds to TRBD1 (5 bases). The V and J ends lost 3 bases and 5 bases respectively, with 10 bases between them. Per germline, CDR1 SGHTA and CDR2 FQGNSA. CDR3 length: 13 residues. In nucleotides, the CDR3 is TGTGCCAGCAGCTTGGAGGAGGGGACTGAAGCTTTCTTT. The encoded protein is CASSLEEGTEAFF.

As to this clonotype: With a much larger clone just one base away, this may be a read error. V gene TRBV28 combines with J gene TRBJ2-3; 9 nucleotides match TRBD1. This CDR3 comprises 16 residues. The germline gives CDR1 MDHEN, CDR2 SYDVKM. Unmatched junction bases numbered 7, after V lost 4 bases and J lost 2 bases. The CDR3: CASSSGQGQYTDTQYF. In nucleotides, the CDR3 is TGTGCCAGCAGTTCTGGACAGGGGCAATACACAGATACGCAGTATTTT.

The CDR3 loop is CASSQDSGQGGNEQFF. For the CDR3, the DNA is TGCGCCAGCAGCCAAGATTCGGGGCAGGGTGGCAATGAGCAGTTCTTC. J is TRBJ2-1 and V is TRBV4-3; the D gene could be TRBD1 or TRBD2 (5 bases each). This CDR3 has 16 amino acids. Germline CDR1 is LGHNA and CDR2 is YSLEER. Trimming cost V 0 bases and J 6 bases, with 15 bases left between them.

This chain links TRBV4-1 with TRBJ1-5, with D unresolved. Trimming stripped 4 bases from V and 6 bases from J, with 10 bases between. This CDR3 contains 13 residues. Germline V lookup: CDR1 MGHRA, CDR2 YSYEKL. The CDR3 DNA reads TGCGCCAGCAGCCCCACGCGAGGTCAGCCCCAGCATTTT. It encodes CASSPTRGQPQHF.

With respect to this clonotype: A clone one base away is much larger, so this may be a read error. The V and J genes are TRBV20-1 and TRBJ1-1; D ambiguous. Per the germline V gene, CDR1 is DFQATT and CDR2 is SNEGSKA (reference sequence). The CDR3 extends over 12 amino acids. The CDR3 spells CSARRQNAEAFF. CDR3 sequence (DNA): TGCAGTGCTAGACGGCAGAACGCTGAAGCTTTCTTT.

The genes are TRBV12-3 or TRBV12-4 and TRBJ2-3; D might be TRBD2 (5 bases). Between the trimmed V and J ends, which lost 9 bases and 4 bases, there was a span of 14 bases. The CDR3 consists of 13 residues. The CDR3 here is CARSTSLADTQYF. In nucleotides, the CDR3 is TGTGCCAGAAGCACTAGTTTAGCAGATACGCAGTATTTT.